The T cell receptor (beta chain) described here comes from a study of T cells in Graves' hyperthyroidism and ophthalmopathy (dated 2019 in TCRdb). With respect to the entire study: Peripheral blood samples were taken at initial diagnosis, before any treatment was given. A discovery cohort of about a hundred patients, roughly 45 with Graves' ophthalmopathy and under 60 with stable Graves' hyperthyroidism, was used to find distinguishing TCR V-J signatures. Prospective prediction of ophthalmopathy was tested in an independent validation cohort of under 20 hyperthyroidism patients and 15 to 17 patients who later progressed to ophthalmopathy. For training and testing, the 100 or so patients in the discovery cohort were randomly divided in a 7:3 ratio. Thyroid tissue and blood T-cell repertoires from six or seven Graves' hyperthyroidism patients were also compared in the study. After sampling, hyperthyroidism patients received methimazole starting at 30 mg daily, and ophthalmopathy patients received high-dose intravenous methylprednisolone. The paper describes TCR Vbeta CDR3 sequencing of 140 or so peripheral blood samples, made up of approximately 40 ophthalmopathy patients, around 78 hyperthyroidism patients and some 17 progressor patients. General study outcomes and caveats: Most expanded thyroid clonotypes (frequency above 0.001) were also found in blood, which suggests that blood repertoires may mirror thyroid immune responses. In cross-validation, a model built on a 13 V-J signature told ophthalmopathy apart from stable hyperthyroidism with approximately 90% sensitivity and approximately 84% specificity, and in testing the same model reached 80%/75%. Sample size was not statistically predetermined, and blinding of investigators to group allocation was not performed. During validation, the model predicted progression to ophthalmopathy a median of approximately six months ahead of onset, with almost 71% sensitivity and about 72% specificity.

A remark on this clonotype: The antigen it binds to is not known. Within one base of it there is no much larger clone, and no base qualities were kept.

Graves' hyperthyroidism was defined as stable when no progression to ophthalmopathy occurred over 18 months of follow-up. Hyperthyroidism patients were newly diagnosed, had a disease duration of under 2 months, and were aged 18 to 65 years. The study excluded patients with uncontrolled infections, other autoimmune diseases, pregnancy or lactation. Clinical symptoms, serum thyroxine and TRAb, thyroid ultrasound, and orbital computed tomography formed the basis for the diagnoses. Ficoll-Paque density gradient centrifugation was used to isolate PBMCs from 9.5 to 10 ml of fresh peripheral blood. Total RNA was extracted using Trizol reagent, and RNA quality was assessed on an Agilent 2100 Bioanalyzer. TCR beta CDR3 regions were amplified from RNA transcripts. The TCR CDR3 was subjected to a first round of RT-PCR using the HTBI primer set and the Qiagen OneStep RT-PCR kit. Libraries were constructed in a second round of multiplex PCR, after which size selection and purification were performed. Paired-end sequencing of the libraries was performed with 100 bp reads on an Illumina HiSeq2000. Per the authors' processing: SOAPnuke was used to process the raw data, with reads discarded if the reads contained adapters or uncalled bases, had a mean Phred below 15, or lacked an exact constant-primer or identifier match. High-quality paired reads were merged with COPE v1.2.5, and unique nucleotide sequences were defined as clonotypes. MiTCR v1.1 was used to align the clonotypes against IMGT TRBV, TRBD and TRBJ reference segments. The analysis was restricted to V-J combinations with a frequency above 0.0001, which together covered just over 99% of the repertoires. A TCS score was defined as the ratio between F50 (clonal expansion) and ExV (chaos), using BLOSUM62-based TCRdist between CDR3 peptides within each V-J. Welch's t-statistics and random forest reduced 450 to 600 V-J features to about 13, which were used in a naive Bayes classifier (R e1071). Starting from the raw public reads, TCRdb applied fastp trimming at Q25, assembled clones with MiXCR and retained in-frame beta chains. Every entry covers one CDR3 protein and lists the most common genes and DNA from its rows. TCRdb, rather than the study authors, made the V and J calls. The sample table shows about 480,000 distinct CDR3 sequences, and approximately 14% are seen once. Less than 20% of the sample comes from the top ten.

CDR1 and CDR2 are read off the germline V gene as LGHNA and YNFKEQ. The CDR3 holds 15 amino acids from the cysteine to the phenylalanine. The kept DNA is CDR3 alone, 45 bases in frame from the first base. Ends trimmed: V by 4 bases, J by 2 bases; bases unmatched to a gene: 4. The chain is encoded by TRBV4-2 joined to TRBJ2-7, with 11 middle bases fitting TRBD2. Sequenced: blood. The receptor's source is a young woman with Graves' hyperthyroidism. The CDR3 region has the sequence CASSRRLAGTYEQYF. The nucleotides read TGTGCCAGCAGCCGACGACTAGCGGGGACCTACGAGCAGTACTTC.